This entry features one T cell receptor beta chain sequence. CDR3 size: 17 residues. Germline assignment: CDR1 MNHEY and CDR2 SMNVEV (reference sequence). After removal of 5 bases from V and 9 bases from J, the junction contained 17 bases not matched to a gene. These data belong to a study of technical replicates of blood from a handful of donors. The method was immunoSEQ multiplex PCR; TCRdb's version includes in-frame clones alone and lacks a portion of them. In the table there are some 81,000 clones, 75% to 95% of which are singletons. This receptor was taken from a human donor in good health. The chain links TRBV27 to TRBJ2-5; 11 bases match TRBD2. Sequenced: T cells isolated from PBMCs. In DNA, the CDR3 is TGTGCCAGCAGTCCGCTACTAGCGGGAGTTACTAGGGGGGCCCAGTACTTC. This codes for CASSPLLAGVTRGAQYF.